Below, 3 T cell receptor beta chains from the same sample are listed, as sequenced in a study of T cells expressing NK-cell markers. Each CDR3 protein gets one entry in TCRdb, which reprocessed the 5' RACE reads and gives no DNA. The specimen's table records over 200,000 distinct CDR3 sequences. The specimen sequenced was blood T cells: a sorted CD56 or NKG2C T cell subset, CD4+ or CD8+ T cells, or bulk PBMC T cells (not recorded which). The receptors come from a man younger than 30 in good health.

This chain connects TRBV12-3 or TRBV12-4 to TRBJ2-1. The CDR3 covers 15 residues. CDR3 amino acids: CASSSQVVSYNEQFF.

The chain recombines TRBV5-6 with TRBJ1-6. The germline V gene encodes CDR1 SGHDT and CDR2 YYEEEE. The CDR3 loop spans 12 amino acids. CDR3 amino acids: CASSVITATLHF.

The chain joins TRBV20-1 to TRBJ2-2; the D call of TRBD1 rests on TCRdb alone, since no DNA is present to check it. Germline CDR1 is DFQATT and CDR2 is SNEGSKA (reference sequence). This CDR3 is 16 amino acids long. CDR3 in amino acids: CSVKPPKGDPTGELFF.